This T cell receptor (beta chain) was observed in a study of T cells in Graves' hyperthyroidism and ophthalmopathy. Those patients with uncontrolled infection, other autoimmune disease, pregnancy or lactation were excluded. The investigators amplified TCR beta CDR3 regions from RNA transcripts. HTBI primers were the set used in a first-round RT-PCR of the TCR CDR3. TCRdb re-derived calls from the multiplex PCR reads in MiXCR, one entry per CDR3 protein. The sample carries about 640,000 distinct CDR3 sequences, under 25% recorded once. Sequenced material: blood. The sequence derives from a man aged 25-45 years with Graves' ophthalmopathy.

The CDR3 nucleotides are TGTGCCTGGAGTTCCACCATTTCTGGAAACACCATATATTTT. Encoded protein: CAWSSTISGNTIYF. V usage is TRBV30 and J usage is TRBJ1-3; D is unresolved. Trimming removed 2 bases at V and 1 base at J, with 9 bases between. The CDR3 loop spans 14 amino acids. The germline V gene encodes CDR1 GTSNPN and CDR2 SVGIG (reference sequence). The whole variable domain, remainder taken from reference TRBV30 and TRBJ1-3, is SQTIHQWPATLVQPVGSPLSLECTVEGTSNPNLYWYRQAAGRGLQLLFYSVGIGQISSEVPQNLSASRPQDRQFILSSKKLLLSDSGFYLCAWSSTISGNTIYFGEGSWLTVV.